Here is one T cell receptor beta chain with its context. Method: immunoSEQ multiplex PCR; TCRdb's copy keeps in-frame clones and lacks some. Of tens of thousands of clones listed, 92% are singletons. The sample originates from a study of T cell changes during pregnancy in multiple sclerosis. V lost 6 bases and J lost 6, with 8 bases in between. CDR1 MNHNS and CDR2 SASEGT come from the germline V gene. The CDR3 sequence is 12 residues long. This clonotype was sampled from a female donor in good health, enrolled as a control in a pregnancy study. The material was peripheral blood, obtained in the second trimester of pregnancy. The V and J genes are TRBV6-1 and TRBJ2-2, with TRBD1 as a possible D gene (6 bases). This CDR3 reads CASRQGAGELFF. The CDR3 DNA reads as TGTGCCAGCAGACAGGGTGCCGGGGAGCTGTTTTTT.